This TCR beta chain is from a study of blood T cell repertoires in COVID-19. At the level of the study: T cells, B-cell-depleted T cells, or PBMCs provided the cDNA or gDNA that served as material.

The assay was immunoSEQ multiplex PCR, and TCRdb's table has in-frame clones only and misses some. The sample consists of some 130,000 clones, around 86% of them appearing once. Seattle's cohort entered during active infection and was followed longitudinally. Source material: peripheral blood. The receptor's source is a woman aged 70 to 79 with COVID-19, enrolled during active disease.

CDR3: CASSFTGTGLKTQYF. CDR3 DNA: TGTGCCAGCAGCTTTACCGGGACAGGGCTAAAGACCCAGTACTTC. The V and J genes are TRBV5-6 and TRBJ2-5, with TRBD1 identical over 9 bases. The length of the CDR3 is 15 residues. Trimming cost V 2 bases and J 6 bases; bases outside gene matches: 8. The germline CDR1 and CDR2 sequences are SGHDT and YYEEEE.